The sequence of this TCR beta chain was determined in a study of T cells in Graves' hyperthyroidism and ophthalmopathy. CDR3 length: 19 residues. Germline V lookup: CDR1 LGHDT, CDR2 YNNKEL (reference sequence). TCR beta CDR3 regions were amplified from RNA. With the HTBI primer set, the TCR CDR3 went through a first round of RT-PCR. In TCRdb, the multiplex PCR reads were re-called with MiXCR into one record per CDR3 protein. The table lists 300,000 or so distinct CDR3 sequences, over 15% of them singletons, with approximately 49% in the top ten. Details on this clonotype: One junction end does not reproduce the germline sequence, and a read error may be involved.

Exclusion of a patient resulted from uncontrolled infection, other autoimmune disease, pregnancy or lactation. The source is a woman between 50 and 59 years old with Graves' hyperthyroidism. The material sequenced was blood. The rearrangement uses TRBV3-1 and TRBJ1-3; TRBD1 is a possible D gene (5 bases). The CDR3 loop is CASSQEGRPEGASGNTIYF. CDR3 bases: TGCGCCAGCAGCCAAGAAGGAAGGCCAGAAGGGGCGTCGGGAAACACCATATATTTT.